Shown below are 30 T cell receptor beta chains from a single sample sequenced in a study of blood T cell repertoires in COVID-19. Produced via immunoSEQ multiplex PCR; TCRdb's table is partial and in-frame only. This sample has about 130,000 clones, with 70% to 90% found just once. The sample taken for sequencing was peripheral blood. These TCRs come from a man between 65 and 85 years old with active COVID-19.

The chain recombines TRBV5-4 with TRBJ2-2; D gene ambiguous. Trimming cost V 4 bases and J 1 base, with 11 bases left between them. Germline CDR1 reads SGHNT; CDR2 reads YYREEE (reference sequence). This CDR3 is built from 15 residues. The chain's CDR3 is CASSPKPQNTGELFF. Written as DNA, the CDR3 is TGTGCCAGCAGCCCCAAGCCCCAGAACACCGGGGAGCTGTTTTTT.

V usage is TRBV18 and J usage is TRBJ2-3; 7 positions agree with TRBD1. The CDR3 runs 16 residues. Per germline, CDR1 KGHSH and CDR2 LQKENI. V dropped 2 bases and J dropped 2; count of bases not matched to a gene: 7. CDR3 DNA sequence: TGTGCCAGCTCACCAGTCCGGGACAGAAACACAGATACGCAGTATTTT. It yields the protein CASSPVRDRNTDTQYF.

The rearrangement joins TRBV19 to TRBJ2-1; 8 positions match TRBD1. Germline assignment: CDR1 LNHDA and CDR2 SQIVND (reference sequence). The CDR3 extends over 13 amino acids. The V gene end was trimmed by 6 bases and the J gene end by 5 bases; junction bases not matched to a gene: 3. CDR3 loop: CASRVRGHNEQFF. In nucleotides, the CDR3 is TGTGCCAGTAGGGTCAGGGGGCACAATGAGCAGTTCTTC.

CDR3 sequence (DNA): TGTGCCAGCAGTTTCACTAGCGGGAGGACGTACGAGCAGTACTTC. It is translated as CASSFTSGRTYEQYF. The chain is built from TRBV28 and TRBJ2-7; 12 nucleotides match TRBD2. This CDR3 spans 15 amino acids. Germline V gene sequence: CDR1 MDHEN, CDR2 SYDVKM. V dropped 3 bases and J dropped 4; count of bases not matched to a gene: 4.

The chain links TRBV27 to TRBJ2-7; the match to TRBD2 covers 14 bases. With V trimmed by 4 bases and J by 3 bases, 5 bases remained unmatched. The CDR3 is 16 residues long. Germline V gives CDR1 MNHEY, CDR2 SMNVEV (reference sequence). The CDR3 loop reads CASSYTGTSGSYEQYF. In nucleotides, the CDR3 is TGTGCCAGCAGTTACACCGGGACTAGCGGGAGCTACGAGCAGTACTTC.

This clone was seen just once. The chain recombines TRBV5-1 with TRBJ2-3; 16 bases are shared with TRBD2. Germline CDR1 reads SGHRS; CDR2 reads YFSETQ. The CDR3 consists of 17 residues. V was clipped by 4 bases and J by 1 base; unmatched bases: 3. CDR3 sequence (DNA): TGCGCCAGCAGCCCGGGACTAGCGGGAGGGGGCACAGATACGCAGTATTTT. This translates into CASSPGLAGGGTDTQYF. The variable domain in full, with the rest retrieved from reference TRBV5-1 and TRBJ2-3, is KAGVTQTPRYLIKTRGQQVTLSCSPISGHRSVSWYQQTPGQGLQFLFEYFSETQRNKGNFPGRFSGRQFSNSRSEMNVSTLELGDSALYLCASSPGLAGGGTDTQYFGPGTRLTVL.

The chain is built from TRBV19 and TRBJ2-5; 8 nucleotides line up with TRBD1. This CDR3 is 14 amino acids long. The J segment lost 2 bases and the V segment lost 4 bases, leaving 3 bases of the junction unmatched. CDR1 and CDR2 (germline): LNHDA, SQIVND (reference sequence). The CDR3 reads CASSTWTGQETQYF. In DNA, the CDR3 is TGTGCCAGTAGTACGTGGACAGGGCAAGAGACCCAGTACTTC.

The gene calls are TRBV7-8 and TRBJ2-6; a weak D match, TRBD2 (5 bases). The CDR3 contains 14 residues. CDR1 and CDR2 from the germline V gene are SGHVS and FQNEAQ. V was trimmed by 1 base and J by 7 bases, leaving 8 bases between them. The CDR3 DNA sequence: TGTGCCAGCAGCTTAGGAGGGAACGCCAACGTCCTGACTTTC. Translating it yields CASSLGGNANVLTF.

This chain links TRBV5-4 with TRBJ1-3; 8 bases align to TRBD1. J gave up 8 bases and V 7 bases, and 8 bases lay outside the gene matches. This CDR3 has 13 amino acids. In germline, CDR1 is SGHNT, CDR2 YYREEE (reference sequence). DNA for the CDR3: TGTGCCAGCTTCGGACAGGGCGGGGACACCATATATTTT. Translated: CASFGQGGDTIYF.

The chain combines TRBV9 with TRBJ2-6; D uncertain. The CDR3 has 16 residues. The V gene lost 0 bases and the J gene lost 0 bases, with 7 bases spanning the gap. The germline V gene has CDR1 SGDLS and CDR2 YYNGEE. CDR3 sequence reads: CASSVVSRSGANVLTF. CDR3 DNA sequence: TGTGCCAGCAGCGTAGTGTCCCGCTCTGGGGCCAACGTCCTGACTTTC.

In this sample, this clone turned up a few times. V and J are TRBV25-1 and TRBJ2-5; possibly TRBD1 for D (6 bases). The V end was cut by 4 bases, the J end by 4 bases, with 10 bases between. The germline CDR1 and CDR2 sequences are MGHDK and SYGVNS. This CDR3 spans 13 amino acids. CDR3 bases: TGTGCCAGCAGTGGAAGGGGGAGAGAGACCCAGTACTTC. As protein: CASSGRGRETQYF.

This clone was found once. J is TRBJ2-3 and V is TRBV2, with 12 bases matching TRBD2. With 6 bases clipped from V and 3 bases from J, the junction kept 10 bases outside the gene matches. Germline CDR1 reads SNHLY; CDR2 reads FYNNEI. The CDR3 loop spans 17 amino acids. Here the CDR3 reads CASSARRLAGGTDTQYF. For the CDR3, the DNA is TGTGCCAGCAGCGCCCGCAGGCTAGCGGGAGGGACAGATACGCAGTATTTT.

The chain's CDR3 is CASSQGTSAGPGSYEQYF. CDR3 coding DNA: TGTGCCAGCAGCCAAGGCACTTCTGCGGGGCCCGGATCTTACGAGCAGTACTTC. The chain employs TRBV4-2 and TRBJ2-7; perhaps TRBD2 as D (6 bases). The germline V gene encodes CDR1 LGHNA and CDR2 YNFKEQ. This CDR3 comprises 18 residues. V lost 1 base and J lost 4, with 23 bases in between.

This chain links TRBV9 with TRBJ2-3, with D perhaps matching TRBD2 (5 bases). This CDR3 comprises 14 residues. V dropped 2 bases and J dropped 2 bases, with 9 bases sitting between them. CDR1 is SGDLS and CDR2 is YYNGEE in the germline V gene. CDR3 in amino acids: CASSVGDYTDTQYF. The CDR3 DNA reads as TGTGCCAGCAGCGTGGGAGACTACACAGATACGCAGTATTTT.

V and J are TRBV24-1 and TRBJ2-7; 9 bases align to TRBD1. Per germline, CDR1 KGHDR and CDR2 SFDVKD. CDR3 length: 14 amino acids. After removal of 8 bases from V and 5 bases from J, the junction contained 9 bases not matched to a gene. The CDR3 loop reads CATTLQGARNEQYF. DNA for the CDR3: TGTGCCACCACCCTACAGGGGGCGCGAAACGAGCAGTACTTC.

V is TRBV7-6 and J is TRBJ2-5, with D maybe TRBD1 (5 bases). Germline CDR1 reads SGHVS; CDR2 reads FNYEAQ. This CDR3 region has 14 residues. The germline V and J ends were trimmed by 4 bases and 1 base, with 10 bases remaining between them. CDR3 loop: CASSSDTLQETQYF. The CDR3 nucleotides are TGTGCCAGCAGCTCGGACACCCTCCAAGAGACCCAGTACTTC.

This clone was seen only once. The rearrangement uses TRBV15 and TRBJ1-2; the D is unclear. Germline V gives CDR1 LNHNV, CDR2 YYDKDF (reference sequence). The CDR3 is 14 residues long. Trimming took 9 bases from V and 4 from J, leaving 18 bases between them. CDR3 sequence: CATGLGGASYGYTF. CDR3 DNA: TGTGCCACTGGCCTGGGAGGCGCCTCCTATGGCTACACCTTC.

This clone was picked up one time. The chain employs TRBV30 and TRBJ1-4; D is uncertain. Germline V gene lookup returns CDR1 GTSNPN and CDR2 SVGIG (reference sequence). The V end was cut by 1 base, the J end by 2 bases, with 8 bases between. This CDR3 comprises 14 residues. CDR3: CAWSAPTTNEKLFF. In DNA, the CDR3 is TGTGCCTGGAGTGCCCCTACCACTAATGAAAAACTGTTTTTT.

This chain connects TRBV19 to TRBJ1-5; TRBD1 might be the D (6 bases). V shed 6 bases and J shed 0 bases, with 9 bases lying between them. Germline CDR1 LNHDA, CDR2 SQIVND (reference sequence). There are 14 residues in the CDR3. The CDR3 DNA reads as TGTGCCAGTAGGCGACAGGATAGCAATCAGCCCCAGCATTTT. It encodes CASRRQDSNQPQHF.

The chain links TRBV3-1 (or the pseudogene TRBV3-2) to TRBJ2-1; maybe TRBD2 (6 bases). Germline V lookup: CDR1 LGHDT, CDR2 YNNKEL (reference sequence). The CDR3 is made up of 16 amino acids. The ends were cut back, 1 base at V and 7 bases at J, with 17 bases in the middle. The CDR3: CASSQGLLARTNEQFF. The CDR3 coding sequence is TGTGCCAGCAGCCAAGGCTTACTAGCTCGCACGAATGAGCAGTTCTTC.

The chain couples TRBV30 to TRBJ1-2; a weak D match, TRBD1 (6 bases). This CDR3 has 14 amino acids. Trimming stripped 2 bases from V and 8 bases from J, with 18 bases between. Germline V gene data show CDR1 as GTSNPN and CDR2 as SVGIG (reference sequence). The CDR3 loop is CAWSYVQGVRGYTF. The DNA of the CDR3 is TGTGCCTGGAGTTATGTACAGGGAGTACGGGGCTACACCTTC.

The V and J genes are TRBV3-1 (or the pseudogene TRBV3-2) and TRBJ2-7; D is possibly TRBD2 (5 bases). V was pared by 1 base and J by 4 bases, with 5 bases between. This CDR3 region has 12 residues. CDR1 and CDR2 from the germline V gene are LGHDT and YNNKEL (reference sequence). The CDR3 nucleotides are TGTGCCAGCAGCCAAGGGGAGTACGAGCAGTACTTC. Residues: CASSQGEYEQYF.

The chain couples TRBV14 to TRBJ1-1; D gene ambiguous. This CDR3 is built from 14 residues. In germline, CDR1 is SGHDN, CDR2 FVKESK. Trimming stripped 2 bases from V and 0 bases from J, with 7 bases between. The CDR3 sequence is CASSQNRLNTEAFF. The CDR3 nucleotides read TGTGCCAGCAGCCAAAACAGATTGAACACTGAAGCTTTCTTT.

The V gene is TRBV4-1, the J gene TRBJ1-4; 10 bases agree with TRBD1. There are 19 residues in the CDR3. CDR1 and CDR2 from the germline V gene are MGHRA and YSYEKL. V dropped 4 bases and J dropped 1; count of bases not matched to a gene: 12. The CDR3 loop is CASSLSGTGAKGTNEKLFF. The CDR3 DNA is TGCGCCAGCAGCCTCTCCGGGACAGGGGCGAAGGGAACTAATGAAAAACTGTTTTTT.

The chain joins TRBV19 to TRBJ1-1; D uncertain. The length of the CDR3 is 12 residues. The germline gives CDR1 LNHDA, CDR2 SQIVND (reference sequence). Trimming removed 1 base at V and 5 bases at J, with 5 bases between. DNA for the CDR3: TGTGCCAGTAGTATAGGGGCGACTGAAGCTTTCTTT. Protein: CASSIGATEAFF.

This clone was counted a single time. The CDR3 nucleotides read TGTGCCAGCAGTCGGCCTAGCGGGAATAATGAGCAGTTCTTC. This gives the protein CASSRPSGNNEQFF. The chain joins TRBV6-2 or TRBV6-3 to TRBJ2-1, with 9 nucleotides matching TRBD2. The CDR3 length is 14 residues. Germline V gives CDR1 MNHEY, CDR2 SVGEGT. Trimming cost V 5 bases and J 7 bases; bases outside gene matches: 6.

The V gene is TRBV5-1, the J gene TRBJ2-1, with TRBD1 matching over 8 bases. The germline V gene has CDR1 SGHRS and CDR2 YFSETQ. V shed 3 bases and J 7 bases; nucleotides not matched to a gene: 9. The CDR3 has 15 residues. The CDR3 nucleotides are TGCGCCAGCAGCTACTTAGTTACAGGGGGAAATGAGCAGTTCTTC. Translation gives CASSYLVTGGNEQFF.

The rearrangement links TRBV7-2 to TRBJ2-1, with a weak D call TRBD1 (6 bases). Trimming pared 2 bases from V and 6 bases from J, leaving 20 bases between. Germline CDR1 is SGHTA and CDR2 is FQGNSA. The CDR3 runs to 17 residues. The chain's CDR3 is CASSLRVGADSGNEQFF. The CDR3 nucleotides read TGTGCCAGCAGCTTAAGGGTCGGGGCGGACAGCGGCAATGAGCAGTTCTTC.

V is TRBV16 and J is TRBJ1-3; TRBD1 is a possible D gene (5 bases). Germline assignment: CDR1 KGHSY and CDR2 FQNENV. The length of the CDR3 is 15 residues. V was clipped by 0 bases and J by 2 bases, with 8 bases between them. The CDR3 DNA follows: TGTGCCAGCAGCCAATCTTGGGGGGCTGGAAACACCATATATTTT. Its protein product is CASSQSWGAGNTIYF.

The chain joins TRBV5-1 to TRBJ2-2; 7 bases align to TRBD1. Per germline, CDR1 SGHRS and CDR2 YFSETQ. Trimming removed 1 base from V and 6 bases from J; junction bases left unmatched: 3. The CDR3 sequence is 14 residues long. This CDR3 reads CASSLTGAAGELFF. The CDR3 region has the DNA TGCGCCAGCAGCTTGACAGGGGCCGCCGGGGAGCTGTTTTTT.